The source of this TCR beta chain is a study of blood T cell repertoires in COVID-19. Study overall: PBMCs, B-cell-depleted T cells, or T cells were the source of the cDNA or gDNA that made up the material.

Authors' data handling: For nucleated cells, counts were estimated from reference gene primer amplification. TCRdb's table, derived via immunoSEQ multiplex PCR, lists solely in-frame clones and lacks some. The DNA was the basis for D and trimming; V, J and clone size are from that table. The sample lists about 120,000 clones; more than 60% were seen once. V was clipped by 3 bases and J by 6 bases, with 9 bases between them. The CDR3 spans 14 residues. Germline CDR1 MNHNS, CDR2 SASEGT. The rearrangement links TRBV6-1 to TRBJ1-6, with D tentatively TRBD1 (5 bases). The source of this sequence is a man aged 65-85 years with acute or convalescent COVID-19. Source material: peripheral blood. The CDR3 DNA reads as TGTGCCAGCAGTGAGGGGCCGGGTAATTCACCCCTCCACTTT. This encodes CASSEGPGNSPLHF.